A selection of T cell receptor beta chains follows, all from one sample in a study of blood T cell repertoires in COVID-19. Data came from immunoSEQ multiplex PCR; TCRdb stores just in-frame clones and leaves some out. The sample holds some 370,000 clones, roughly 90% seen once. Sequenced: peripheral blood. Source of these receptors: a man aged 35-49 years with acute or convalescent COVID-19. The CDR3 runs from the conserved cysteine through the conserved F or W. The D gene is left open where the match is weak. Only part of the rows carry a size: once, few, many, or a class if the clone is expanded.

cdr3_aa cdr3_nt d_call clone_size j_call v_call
CASSANGLAGAEQYF TGTGCCAGCAGCGCCAACGGGCTAGCGGGAGCCGAGCAGTACTTC TRBD2 . TRBJ2-7 TRBV7-9
CASSTSTSGRREQYF TGTGCCAGCAGCACTTCTACTAGCGGGAGGCGCGAGCAGTACTTC TRBD2 few TRBJ2-7 TRBV5-4
CASSQDSGGGETQYF TGTGCCAGCAGCCAAGATTCAGGGGGCGGGGAGACCCAGTACTTC TRBD1 . TRBJ2-5 TRBV3-1/TRBV3-2
CASSLVGTGGAFYNSPLHF TGTGCCAGCAGCTTAGTGGGGACAGGGGGCGCTTTCTATAATTCACCCCTCCACTTT TRBD1 . TRBJ1-6 TRBV11-2
CASSRDGSRQGRAPLHF TGCGCCAGCAGCCGAGACGGATCCCGGCAGGGTAGGGCACCCCTCCACTTT . . TRBJ1-6 TRBV4-1
CASSPGWAVRDNEQFF TGTGCCAGCAGCCCTGGTTGGGCTGTGCGGGACAATGAGCAGTTCTTC . . TRBJ2-1 TRBV2
CSVEDSTGDEQYF TGCAGCGTTGAAGATTCGACAGGCGACGAGCAGTACTTC . . TRBJ2-7 TRBV29-1
CSSQRDTQYF TGCAGCTCCCAGCGGGATACGCAGTATTTT . . TRBJ2-3 TRBV29-1
CASSPLRGRDTEAFF TGTGCCAGCTCACCATTGCGTGGTCGGGACACTGAAGCTTTCTTT . . TRBJ1-1 TRBV18
CASSLGANGYTF TGTGCCAGCAGCTTAGGGGCCAATGGCTACACCTTC . once TRBJ1-2 TRBV7-9
CASSLTGDQPQHF TGTGCCAGCAGCTTAACCGGGGATCAGCCCCAGCATTTT . . TRBJ1-5 TRBV7-3
CASSSLTGGSTEAFF TGTGCCAGCAGCTCACTAACGGGGGGGAGCACTGAAGCTTTCTTT . . TRBJ1-1 TRBV28
CASSLDGTGGYNEQFF TGCGCCAGCAGCCTAGACGGGACAGGGGGCTACAATGAGCAGTTCTTC TRBD1 . TRBJ2-1 TRBV4-1
CASSLPRWAEWSRGGDEQYF TGTGCCAGCAGCTTACCCCGATGGGCAGAGTGGTCCCGCGGAGGGGACGAGCAGTACTTC . . TRBJ2-7 TRBV5-5
CASSLLSGSGNEQFF TGTGCCAGCAGCCTCCTTAGCGGGAGTGGTAATGAGCAGTTCTTC TRBD2 . TRBJ2-1 TRBV3-1/TRBV3-2
CASSRTGDSGNTIYF TGTGCCAGCAGCCGGACAGGGGACTCTGGAAACACCATATATTTT TRBD1 . TRBJ1-3 TRBV7-9
CASSEAGPVTEAFF TGTGCCAGCAGTGAAGCGGGGCCGGTCACTGAAGCTTTCTTT . . TRBJ1-1 TRBV2
CATNRGANYGYTF TGTGCCACAAACAGGGGCGCTAACTATGGCTACACCTTC TRBD1 . TRBJ1-2 TRBV2
CASSLSRGRGEETQYF TGTGCCAGCAGCTTATCCAGGGGGCGCGGTGAAGAGACCCAGTACTTC TRBD1 . TRBJ2-5 TRBV7-2
CAISSTGSTEAFF TGTGCCATCAGCTCTACAGGGAGCACTGAAGCTTTCTTT . . TRBJ1-1 TRBV10-3
CASSLLPAGELFF TGTGCCAGCAGCCTCCTCCCTGCCGGGGAGCTGTTTTTT . . TRBJ2-2 TRBV13
CASSFSSGRGTGELFF TGCGCCAGCAGCTTCAGTAGCGGGAGAGGCACCGGGGAGCTGTTTTTT TRBD2 . TRBJ2-2 TRBV5-1
CASSLGQENQPQHF TGTGCCAGCAGCCTTGGACAGGAGAATCAGCCCCAGCATTTT TRBD1 . TRBJ1-5 TRBV6-5
CASSLMTGTSYEQYF TGCGCCAGCAGCCTAATGACAGGAACTTCCTACGAGCAGTACTTC . . TRBJ2-7 TRBV4-1
CASTGNRLAGAGEQFF TGTGCCAGCACCGGAAATAGGCTAGCGGGGGCCGGTGAGCAGTTCTTC TRBD2 few TRBJ2-1 TRBV2
CATGGATNEKLFF TGTGCCACCGGGGGGGCAACTAATGAAAAACTGTTTTTT . . TRBJ1-4 TRBV10-3
CSVRTARPGNTIYF TGCAGCGTCCGGACAGCGCGTCCTGGAAACACCATATATTTT . . TRBJ1-3 TRBV29-1
CASSLYRGSEQYF TGTGCCAGCAGTTTATACAGGGGAAGCGAGCAGTACTTC TRBD1 . TRBJ2-7 TRBV27
CANSERWLQGALGYGYTF TGTGCCAACAGTGAAAGGTGGTTACAGGGGGCGCTTGGCTATGGCTACACCTTC TRBD1 once TRBJ1-2 TRBV2
CASSLSYGGQNYGYTF TGTGCCAGCAGTTTATCGTACGGAGGGCAAAACTATGGCTACACCTTC . . TRBJ1-2 TRBV27
CASSLGGPGWNEKLFF TGTGCCAGCAGCTTAGGGGGGCCAGGGTGGAATGAAAAACTGTTTTTT . few TRBJ1-4 TRBV7-6
CASSLGGSSTDTQYF TGCGCCAGCAGCTTGGGAGGGTCTAGCACAGATACGCAGTATTTT . . TRBJ2-3 TRBV5-1
CASSQARDNLDTQYF TGTGCCAGCAGCCAAGCCCGGGACAACTTAGATACGCAGTATTTT . . TRBJ2-3 TRBV5-4
CASGGVLESYTF TGTGCCAGTGGGGGGGTCCTCGAAAGCTACACCTTC . . TRBJ1-2 TRBV19
CASSDSGWGQGTLLGTF . . . TRBJ1-2 TRBV2
CASSPGRHRGSDEQFF TGCGCCAGCAGCCCTGGGCGTCACCGAGGGTCTGATGAGCAGTTCTTC . . TRBJ2-1 TRBV4-3
CASSYGGGYTF TGTGCCAGCAGTTACGGCGGCGGCTACACCTTC . . TRBJ1-2 TRBV6-5
CASRNSGRIDEQYF TGTGCCAGCAGGAATAGCGGGAGAATCGACGAGCAGTACTTC TRBD2 once TRBJ2-7 TRBV6-5
CASSFNGNTEAFF TGTGCCAGCAGCTTTAACGGGAACACTGAAGCTTTCTTT . . TRBJ1-1 TRBV5-4
CASSVGILSGSFPFF TGTGCCAGCAGCGTAGGTATCTTAAGCGGGAGTTTCCCGTTCTTC TRBD2 . TRBJ2-1 TRBV9
CASSLSSSGRAFILYQETQYF TGTGCCAGCAGCCTAAGCTCGAGCGGGAGGGCCTTTATCTTGTACCAAGAGACCCAGTACTTC TRBD2 . TRBJ2-5 TRBV27
CASSLGPSTDTQYF TGCGCCAGCAGCTTGGGTCCTAGCACAGATACGCAGTATTTT . . TRBJ2-3 TRBV5-1
CASSLRTGGYEQYF TGCGCCAGCAGCTTGAGGACAGGGGGCTACGAGCAGTACTTC TRBD1 few TRBJ2-7 TRBV5-1
CSVGRGKLFF TGCAGTGTAGGGCGGGGGAAACTGTTTTTT . . TRBJ1-4 TRBV20-1
CASSRGAGANVLTF TGTGCCAGTAGTAGGGGGGCTGGGGCCAACGTCCTGACTTTC . . TRBJ2-6 TRBV19
CASSLLDRGGYEQYF TGTGCCAGCAGCCTACTGGACAGGGGGGGATACGAGCAGTACTTC TRBD1 . TRBJ2-7 TRBV7-2
CASSLQYLGGENIQYF TGTGCCAGCAGTCTACAATACCTGGGCGGGGAAAACATTCAGTACTTC . . TRBJ2-4 TRBV27
CASSSWDRGDRETQYF TGTGCCAGCAGCTCCTGGGACAGGGGGGATAGGGAGACCCAGTACTTC TRBD1 . TRBJ2-5 TRBV7-9
CASSIYSGNTIYF TGTGCCAGCAGTATCTACTCTGGAAACACCATATATTTT . few TRBJ1-3 TRBV6-5
CASSAGALQETQYF TGTGCCAGTTCAGCGGGGGCCCTACAAGAGACCCAGTACTTC TRBD2 few TRBJ2-5 TRBV27